This T cell receptor beta chain was identified in a study of T cell responses to AZD1222 COVID-19 vaccine. This CDR3 comprises 14 residues. V trimming: 8 bases; J trimming: 5 bases; junction bases outside the gene matches: 7. Germline loops: CDR1 ENHRY, CDR2 SYGVKD. Repertoires were generated with immunoSEQ multiplex PCR, while TCRdb's copy carries only in-frame clones and drops some. The sample lists approximately 84,000 clones; 80% to 90% were seen once. Samples with a second dose at about 4 or about 12 weeks were pooled together. A note on this clone: Its antigen is undetermined.

The study's findings and limits: Dominant CD4 TCR responses targeted spike regions 160-218 and 743-854. The donor group comprised mostly white British people and more females; the analysis possibly underestimated clonal diversity. Seropositivity was recorded at baseline in only 6 or 7 AZD1222 recipients.

The source material was peripheral blood, sampled 28 days after the second AZD1222 dose. This sequence joins TRBV10-3 and TRBJ1-2, with 11 positions matching TRBD1. This sequence was found in an adult who received the AZD1222 COVID-19 vaccine. The CDR3 coding sequence is TGTGCCATCCACAAAGGGACAGGGGGGTATGGCTACACCTTC. This translates into CAIHKGTGGYGYTF.